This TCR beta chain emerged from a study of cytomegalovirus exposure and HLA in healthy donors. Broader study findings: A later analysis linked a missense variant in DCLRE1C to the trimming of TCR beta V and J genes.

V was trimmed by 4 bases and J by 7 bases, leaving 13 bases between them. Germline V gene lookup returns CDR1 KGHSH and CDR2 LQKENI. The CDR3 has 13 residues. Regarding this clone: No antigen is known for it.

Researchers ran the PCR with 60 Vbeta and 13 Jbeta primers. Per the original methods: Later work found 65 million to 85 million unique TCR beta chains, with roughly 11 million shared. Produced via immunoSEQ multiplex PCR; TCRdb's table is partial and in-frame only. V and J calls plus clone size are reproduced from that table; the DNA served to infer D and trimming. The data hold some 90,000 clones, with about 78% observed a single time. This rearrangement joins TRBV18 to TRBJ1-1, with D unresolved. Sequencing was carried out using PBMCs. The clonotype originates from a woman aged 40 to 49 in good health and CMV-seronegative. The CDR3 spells CASSQLTECEAFF. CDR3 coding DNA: TGTGCCAGCTCACAACTGACGGAGTGTGAAGCTTTCTTT.